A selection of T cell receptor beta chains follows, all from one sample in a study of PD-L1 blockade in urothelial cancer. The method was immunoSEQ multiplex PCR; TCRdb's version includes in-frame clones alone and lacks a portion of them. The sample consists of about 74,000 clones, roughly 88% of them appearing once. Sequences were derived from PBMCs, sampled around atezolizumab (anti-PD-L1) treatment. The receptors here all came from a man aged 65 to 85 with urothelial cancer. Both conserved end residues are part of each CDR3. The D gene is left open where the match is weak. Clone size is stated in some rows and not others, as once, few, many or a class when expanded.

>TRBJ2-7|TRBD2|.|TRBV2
TGTGCCAGCAAGGCGGGAGGGGAACCCTACGAGCAGTACTTC
CASKAGGEPYEQYF
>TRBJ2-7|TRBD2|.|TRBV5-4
TGTGCCAGCAGCTTGCGTCTAGCGGGAGACGAGCAGTACTTC
CASSLRLAGDEQYF
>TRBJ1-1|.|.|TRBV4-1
TGCGCCAGCAGCCAAGATTTAACCGGGAGCTTGAACACTGAAGCTTTCTTT
CASSQDLTGSLNTEAFF
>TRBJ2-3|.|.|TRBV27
TGTGCCAGCAGTTTACGGAGGTATAGAAGCACAGATACGCAGTATTTT
CASSLRRYRSTDTQYF
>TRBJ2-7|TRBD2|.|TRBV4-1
TGCGCCAGCAGCTTACGGACTAGCGGGATCTACGAGCAGTACTTC
CASSLRTSGIYEQYF
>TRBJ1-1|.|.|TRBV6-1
TGTGCCAGCAGTGAAGAGGTTGGAGGGGGGGACACTGAAGCTTTCTTT
CASSEEVGGGDTEAFF
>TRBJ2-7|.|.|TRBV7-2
TGTGCCAGCAGCTCCGGGATCCTCTACGAGCAGTACTTC
CASSSGILYEQYF
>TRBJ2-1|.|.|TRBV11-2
TGTGCCAGCAGCTCCGTCCGGGGAGTCGGAGAGCAGTTCTTC
CASSSVRGVGEQFF
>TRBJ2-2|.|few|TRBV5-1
TGCGCCAGCAGTAAAGGGGGTGTCGGGGAGCTGTTTTTT
CASSKGGVGELFF
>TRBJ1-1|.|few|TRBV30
TGTGCCTGGAAGGTGGACACCATGAACACTGAAGCTTTCTTT
CAWKVDTMNTEAFF
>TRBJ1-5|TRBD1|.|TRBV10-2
TGCGCCAGTTCAGGGGGTAATCAGCCCCAGCATTTT
CASSGGNQPQHF
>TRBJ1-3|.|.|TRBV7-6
TGTGCCAGCAGCTTAGGTAGTCCTGGAAACACCATATATTTT
CASSLGSPGNTIYF
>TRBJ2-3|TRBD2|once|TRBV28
TGTGCCAGCAGTTTATTGGGGACTAGACAAGATACGCAGTATTTT
CASSLLGTRQDTQYF